This section outlines one TCR beta chain sequence together with its context. The entry originates in a study of Ad26.COV2.S vaccination and SARS-CoV-2 variants. At the level of the study: Trial arm assignment for the donor was COV1001 Ad26.COV2.S.

The CDR3 contains 15 residues. CDR1 is SGHAT and CDR2 is FQNNGV in the germline V gene. V shed 1 base, J shed 3 bases, and the junction held 4 bases outside the gene matches. Clones were sequenced by immunoSEQ multiplex PCR, and TCRdb holds only the in-frame ones, with some missing. The sample includes about 370,000 clones, about nine tenths seen only once; the top ten take around 1.8%. Specified treatment: roughly 19 received Ad26.COV2.S at low or high dose, single or two shots; 5 received placebo; per-sample allocation not given. Vaccine and placebo recipients were sampled on day 63 after the first injection. The shot given was an Ad26 vector that makes Wuhan-strain SARS-CoV-2 spike.

This sequence originates from a person between 18 and 65 years old who received the Ad26.COV2.S COVID-19 vaccine or a placebo. The sample was peripheral blood, taken in a trial of Ad26.COV2.S vaccine versus placebo. The chain links TRBV11-2 to TRBJ2-5; 8 bases align to TRBD2. The CDR3: CASSLGPTSEETQYF. The DNA of the CDR3 is TGTGCCAGCAGCTTAGGACCGACTAGCGAAGAGACCCAGTACTTC.